Given below is one T cell receptor (beta chain) in context. As yet, its antigen is unknown. Sequencing used immunoSEQ multiplex PCR; TCRdb keeps in-frame clones, though not all of them. The table records roughly 34,000 clones, around 83% of them present only once. The sample is drawn from a study of OX40 agonist ivuxolimab in advanced cancers. On the study more broadly: At doses from 0.01 to 10 mg/kg, patients were given intravenous ivuxolimab every 2 weeks. Study-level findings and limits: By week 6 at 0.1 to 3.0 mg/kg, blood CD4+ and CD8+ T cells had expanded clonally.

This CDR3 contains 13 residues. Germline CDR1 and CDR2: SNHLY and FYNNEI. Trimming shortened V by 6 bases and J by 1 base, and 9 bases separated the two germline ends. The chain carries TRBV2 and TRBJ2-5; D is possibly TRBD2 (6 bases). This clonotype originated in an adult with an advanced solid tumor such as melanoma, head and neck, liver or kidney cancer. The specimen comprised CD4+ or CD8+ T cells sorted from blood, sampled in a trial of the OX40 agonist ivuxolimab. The CDR3 region is CASSRDFQETQYF. CDR3 DNA sequence: TGTGCCAGCAGCCGGGACTTCCAAGAGACCCAGTACTTC.